Described below is a single TCR beta chain sequence and its context. The target antigen is unknown. This entry belongs to a study of PD-1 blockade in classical Hodgkin lymphoma. Overall study: Nivolumab dosed at 3 mg/kg went to patients intravenously every 2 weeks.

The CDR3 covers 17 residues. Germline values: CDR1 MNHEY, CDR2 SMNVEV (reference sequence). The V gene end was trimmed by 4 bases and the J gene end by 3 bases; junction bases not matched to a gene: 11. Study results and caveats: Those starting nivolumab under 1 year post-ASCT were excluded.

Each patient experienced a relapse that followed autologous stem cell transplantation, and brentuximab vedotin exposure varied. Sequencing used immunoSEQ multiplex PCR; TCRdb keeps in-frame clones, though not all of them. The repertoire consists of about 14,000 clones, with about 86% occurring once and the leading ten covering almost 25%. The receptor comes from a human donor with classical Hodgkin lymphoma. The sequences come from peripheral blood mononuclear cells (PBMCs), collected before the second cycle of nivolumab. This chain uses TRBV27 with TRBJ2-7; TRBD2 agrees at 11 bases. Written as DNA, the CDR3 is TGTGCCAGCAGTTGGGGTAGCGGGGGGGCCGGCGTCTACGAGCAGTACTTC. It codes for CASSWGSGGAGVYEQYF.